The source of this TCR beta chain is a study of cytomegalovirus exposure and HLA in healthy donors. The study, taken as a whole, reports: An ancestry cluster, one associated with Asian ancestry, reportedly showed fewer N-insertions than the roughly 670-donor mean in a later analysis.

Primers: 60 Vbeta forward and 13 Jbeta reverse. Generated by immunoSEQ multiplex PCR, the TCRdb table keeps only in-frame clones and is missing some. The repertoire includes 80,000 or so clones, about 79% of them detected once, and 7% to 7.5% sits in the top ten. Remarks on this clone: Its target is not known.

The sequence came from a woman in her thirties or forties in good health and CMV-seronegative. Sample: PBMCs.

The CDR3 is CASSLSRGAGTGELFF. CDR3 nucleotides: TGTGCCAGCAGCCTAAGTCGGGGGGCTGGGACCGGGGAGCTGTTTTTT. The V call is TRBV7-8, the J call TRBJ2-2, with D tentatively TRBD2 (7 bases). The V gene lost 5 bases and the J gene lost 5 bases, with 18 bases spanning the gap. This CDR3 has 16 amino acids. The germline gives CDR1 SGHVS, CDR2 FQNEAQ.